The following is a T cell receptor (beta chain) sequence with its context. Its target is unknown. Genes here carry mouse names. The read ends 1 residue early relative to the CDR3; the germline J gene fills the gap. The CDR3 consists of 15 residues. Germline V gene data show CDR1 as KGHTA and CDR2 as FRNEEI. Between the trimmed V and J ends, which lost 3 bases and 2 bases, there was a span of 11 bases. The data originate from a study of tissue T cells after allogeneic stem cell transplantation. The study, taken as a whole, reports: Sampling depth was limited, and the cohort was small and clinically varied. Alloreactivity or antigen specificity of tissue TCRs was not determined; some clones might be host cells.

The time point is: mouse harvest day 7 after allogeneic transplant. The graft held 10^6 splenic CD5+ T cells and 10^7 T-cell-depleted bone marrow cells. Profiled with immunoSEQ multiplex PCR; TCRdb holds only in-frame clones, not every one. The repertoire includes 7,500 to 8,500 clones, 35% to 55% of them detected once, and roughly 8.9% sits in the top ten. The gene calls are TRBV24 and TRBJ2-1, with D perhaps matching TRBD2 (6 bases). Sequenced material: gut tissue. This clonotype was obtained from a female BALB/c mouse given C57BL/6 T cells with graft-versus-host disease after an allogeneic hematopoietic cell transplant. CDR3 DNA (partial): TGTGCCAGCAGTCTCGGGGCTGGGGACTATGCTGAGCAGTTC. This gives the protein CASSLGAGDYAEQF. The CDR3 as a whole reads CASSLGAGDYAEQFF.